The text below deals with one T cell receptor beta chain. The read comes to an end 3 residues before the CDR3 does, leaving the germline J gene to fill in the end. This record belongs to a study of Tregs in tolerant kidney transplant recipients. Germline lookup yields CDR1 SGHDT and CDR2 YYEEEE. V lost 0 bases to trimming and J lost 4 bases, with 7 bases between them. The CDR3 runs 14 residues. TCRdb keeps only in-frame clones here, not all; method: immunoSEQ multiplex PCR. Reported are roughly 50,000 clones; the ten largest clones contain about 0.76%. This rearrangement joins TRBV5-6 to TRBJ2-2; D gene uncertain. This receptor was taken from a human donor who received a combined kidney and bone marrow transplant. Sequenced material: CD4+ T cells from blood, taken before the transplant. Here the CDR3 reads CASSLVRITGELFF. The part of the CDR3 DNA that was read is TGTGCCAGCAGCTTGGTTAGAATCACCGGGGAG.